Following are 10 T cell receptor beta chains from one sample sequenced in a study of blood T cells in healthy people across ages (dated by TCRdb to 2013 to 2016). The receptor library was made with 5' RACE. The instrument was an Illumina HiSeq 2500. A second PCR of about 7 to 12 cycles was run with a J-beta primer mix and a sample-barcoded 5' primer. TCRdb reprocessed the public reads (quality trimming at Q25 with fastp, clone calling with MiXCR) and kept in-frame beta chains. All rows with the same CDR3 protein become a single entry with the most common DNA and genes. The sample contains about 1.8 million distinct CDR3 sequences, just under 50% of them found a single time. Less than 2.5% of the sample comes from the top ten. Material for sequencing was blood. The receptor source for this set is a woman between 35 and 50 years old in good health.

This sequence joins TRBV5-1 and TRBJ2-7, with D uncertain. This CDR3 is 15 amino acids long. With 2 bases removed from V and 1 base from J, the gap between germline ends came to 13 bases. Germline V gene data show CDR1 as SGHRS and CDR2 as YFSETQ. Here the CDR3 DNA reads TGCGCCAGCAGCTTTGGGGATGGTTTGTCCTACGAGCAGTACTTC. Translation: CASSFGDGLSYEQYF.

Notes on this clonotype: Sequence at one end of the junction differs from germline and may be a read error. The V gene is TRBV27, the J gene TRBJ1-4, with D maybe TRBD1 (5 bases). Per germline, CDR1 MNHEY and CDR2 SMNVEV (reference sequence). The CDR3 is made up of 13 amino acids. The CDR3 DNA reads TGTACCAGCGGGGGGGGGATGAGGAAAAAACTGTTTTTT. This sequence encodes CTSGGGMRKKLFF.

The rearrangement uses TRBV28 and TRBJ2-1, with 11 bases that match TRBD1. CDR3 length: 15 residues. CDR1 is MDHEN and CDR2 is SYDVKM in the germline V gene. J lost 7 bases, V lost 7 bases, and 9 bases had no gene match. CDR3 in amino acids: CASIARTGGTNEQFF. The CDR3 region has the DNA TGTGCCAGCATCGCTAGGACAGGGGGCACGAATGAGCAGTTCTTC. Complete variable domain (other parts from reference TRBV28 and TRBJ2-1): DVKVTQSSRYLVKRTGEKVFLECVQDMDHENMFWYRQDPGLGLRLIYFSYDVKMKEKGDIPEGYSVSREKKERFSLILESASTNQTSMYLCASIARTGGTNEQFFGPGTRLTVL.

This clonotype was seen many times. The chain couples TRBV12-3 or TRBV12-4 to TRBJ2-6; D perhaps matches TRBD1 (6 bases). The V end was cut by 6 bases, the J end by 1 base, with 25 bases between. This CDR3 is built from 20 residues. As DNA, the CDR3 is TGTGCCAGCAGCTCCATCCTTCCCAGGGGAATTTGGTCTGGGGCCAACGTCCTGACTTTC. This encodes CASSSILPRGIWSGANVLTF.

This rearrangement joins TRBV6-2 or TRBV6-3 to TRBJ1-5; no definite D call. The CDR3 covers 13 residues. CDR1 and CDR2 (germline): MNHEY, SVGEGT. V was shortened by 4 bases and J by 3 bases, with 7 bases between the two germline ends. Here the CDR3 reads CASSLPVNQPQHF. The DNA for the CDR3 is TGTGCCAGCAGTTTGCCGGTCAATCAGCCCCAGCATTTT.

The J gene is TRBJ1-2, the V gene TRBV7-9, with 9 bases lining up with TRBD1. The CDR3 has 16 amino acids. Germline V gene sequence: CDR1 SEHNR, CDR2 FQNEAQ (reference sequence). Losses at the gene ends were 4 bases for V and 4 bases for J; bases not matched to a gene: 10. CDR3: CASSWDGTGTAYGYTF. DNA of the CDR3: TGTGCCAGCAGCTGGGATGGGACAGGGACCGCCTATGGCTACACCTTC. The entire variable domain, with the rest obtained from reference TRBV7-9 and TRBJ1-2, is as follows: DTGVSQNPRHKITKRGQNVTFRCDPISEHNRLYWYRQTLGQGPEFLTYFQNEAQLEKSRLLSDRFSAERPKGSFSTLEIQRTEQGDSAMYLCASSWDGTGTAYGYTFGSGTRLTVV.

The CDR3 sequence: CASSRTGQGYGYTF. In nucleotides, the CDR3 is TGTGCCAGCAGCCGGACGGGACAGGGTTATGGCTACACCTTC. The chain combines TRBV3-1 with TRBJ1-2, with 9 bases lining up with TRBD1. Germline loops: CDR1 LGHDT, CDR2 YNNKEL (reference sequence). The ends lost 4 bases at V and 5 bases at J; junction bases unmatched: 5. This CDR3 is 14 amino acids long. Looking up the rest from reference TRBV3-1 and TRBJ1-2 gives the full variable domain: DTAVSQTPKYLVTQMGNDKSIKCEQNLGHDTMYWYKQDSKKFLKIMFSYNNKELIINETVPNRFSPKSPDKAHLNLHINSLELGDSAVYFCASSRTGQGYGYTFGSGTRLTVV.

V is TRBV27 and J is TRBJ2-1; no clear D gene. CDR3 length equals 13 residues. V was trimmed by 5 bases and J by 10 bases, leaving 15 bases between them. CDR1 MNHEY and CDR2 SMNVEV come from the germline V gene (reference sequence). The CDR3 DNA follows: TGTGCCAGCAGTCCTGTGACACCTTCGGAGCAGTTCTTC. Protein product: CASSPVTPSEQFF.

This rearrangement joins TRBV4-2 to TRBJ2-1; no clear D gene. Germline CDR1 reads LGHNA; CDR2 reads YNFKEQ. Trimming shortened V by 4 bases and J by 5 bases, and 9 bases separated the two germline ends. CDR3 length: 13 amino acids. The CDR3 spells CASSRVGHNEQFF. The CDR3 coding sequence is TGTGCCAGCAGCCGGGTCGGACACAATGAGCAGTTCTTC.

In DNA, the CDR3 is TGCGCCAGCAGAATGGAACAGGGTTATGATACGCAGTATTTT. Its translation: CASRMEQGYDTQYF. This sequence joins TRBV5-1 and TRBJ2-3, with D tentatively TRBD1 (6 bases). Germline V lookup: CDR1 SGHRS, CDR2 YFSETQ. The CDR3 is 14 amino acids. V was cut by 5 bases and J by 6 bases, with 16 bases left in between.